Here is one TCR beta chain with its context. The antigen remains unidentified. These data come from a study of response to subunit inactivated influenza vaccine. Study outcomes and limitations: A suggestion made by the authors is that each seasonal influenza vaccination recruits few new T cells.

A single record per CDR3 protein comes from TCRdb applying MiXCR to the RT-PCR reads. The sample has more than 200,000 distinct CDR3 sequences, approximately 12% seen once. The receptor's source is a man aged 50 to 59 who received an inactivated influenza vaccine. The sequencing used non-naive T cells sorted from PBMCs, collected less than 15 days before vaccination.

CDR3 residues: CASRTAGGPGNEQFF. CDR3 coding DNA: TGTGCCAGCCGGACAGCGGGGGGGCCGGGGAATGAGCAGTTCTTC. This sequence joins TRBV2 and TRBJ2-1, with 10 bases fitting TRBD2. Germline V gene lookup returns CDR1 SNHLY and CDR2 FYNNEI. V was pared by 8 bases and J by 7 bases, with 11 bases of the junction left unmatched. The CDR3 consists of 15 residues.